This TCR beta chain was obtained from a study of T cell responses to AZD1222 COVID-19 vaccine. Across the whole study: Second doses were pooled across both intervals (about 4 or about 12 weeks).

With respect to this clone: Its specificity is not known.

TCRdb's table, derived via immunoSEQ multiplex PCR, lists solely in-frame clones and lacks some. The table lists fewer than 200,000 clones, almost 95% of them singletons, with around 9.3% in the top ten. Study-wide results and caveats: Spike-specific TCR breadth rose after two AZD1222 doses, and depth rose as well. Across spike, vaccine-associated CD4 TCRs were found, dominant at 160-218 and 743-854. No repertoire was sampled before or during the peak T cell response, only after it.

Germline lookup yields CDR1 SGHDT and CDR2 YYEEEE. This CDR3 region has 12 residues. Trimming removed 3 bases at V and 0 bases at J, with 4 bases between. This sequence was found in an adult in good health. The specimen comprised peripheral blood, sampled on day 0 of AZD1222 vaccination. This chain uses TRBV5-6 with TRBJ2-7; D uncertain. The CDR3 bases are TGTGCCAGCAGCTCAAGCTCCTACGAGCAGTACGTC. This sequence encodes CASSSSSYEQYV.